A selection of T cell receptor beta chains follows, all from one sample in a study of neurological immune-mediated disorders. One entry per CDR3 protein results from TCRdb running MiXCR on the 5' RACE reads. The data contain about 38,000 distinct CDR3 sequences, around 5% of them seen just once; the ten biggest clones take up roughly 9%. The material sequenced was CD4+ T cells from blood. These TCRs come from a man younger than 35 in good health. Both conserved end residues are part of each CDR3. D genes are given only for firm matches. Where a row states a size, it is once, few, many or the class of an expanded clone; other rows omit it.

TGTGCCAGCAGCTTAGGGGACAGGACCTACGAGCAGTACTTC	CASSLGDRTYEQYF	TRBD1	14	TRBV7-3	TRBJ2-7	many
TGTGCCAGCAGACAAGAGACCCAGTACTTC	CASRQETQYF	.	10	TRBV6-2/TRBV6-3	TRBJ2-5	many
TGTGCCAGCAGTTACAACAGGGGGAATCAGCCCCAGCATTTT	CASSYNRGNQPQHF	TRBD1	14	TRBV27	TRBJ1-5	many
TGCAGCGTTGAAGAAGACACCATATATTTT	CSVEEDTIYF	.	10	TRBV29-1	TRBJ1-3	many
TGTGCCAGCAGCTTTCAGCGGGGGGTTCGCGAGACCCAGTACTTC	CASSFQRGVRETQYF	TRBD2	15	TRBV7-2	TRBJ2-5	many
TGTGCCAGCAGTCCCAGGGGTGGCCTCACAGATACGCAGTATTTT	CASSPRGGLTDTQYF	.	15	TRBV7-9	TRBJ2-3	many
TGTGCCAGCATCCTGGTAGGGACAGGGGTGAGGTTGGTGAACACTGAAGCTTTCTTT	CASILVGTGVRLVNTEAFF	TRBD1	19	TRBV12-3/TRBV12-4	TRBJ1-1	many
TGTGCCAGCAGCGAGGCCCCCCACAGCTCCTACGAGCAGTACTTC	CASSEAPHSSYEQYF	.	15	TRBV9	TRBJ2-7	many
TGTGCCAGCAGTTTATCCGGGACAGACGGATTATTCTTC	CASSLSGTDGLFF	TRBD1	13	TRBV12-3/TRBV12-4	TRBJ2-1	many
TGTGCCAGCTCACCAGCCGAAAAGGGACTAATAGAAGCCCAGCATTTT	CASSPAEKGLIEAQHF	.	16	TRBV18	TRBJ1-5	many
TGCGCCAGCAGCTTGGGTGGGCCAGTTTTCCAAGAGACCCAGTACTTC	CASSLGGPVFQETQYF	.	16	TRBV5-1	TRBJ2-5	many
TGTGCCAGCAGTGCCCGGACAGGCAATCAGCCCCAGCATTTT	CASSARTGNQPQHF	.	14	TRBV27	TRBJ1-5	many
TGTGCCATCAGTGTCTCCATGCCGGGACAGACCGGGGAGCTGTTTTTT	CAISVSMPGQTGELFF	TRBD1	16	TRBV10-3	TRBJ2-2	many
TGCGCCAGCAGCTACCCTGACAGGGCTTCACCCCTCCACTTT	CASSYPDRASPLHF	TRBD1	14	TRBV5-1	TRBJ1-6	many
TGTGCCAGCACCGGTGGGGGGCTTTACGAGCAGTACTTC	CASTGGGLYEQYF	.	13	TRBV7-2	TRBJ2-7	many
TGCAGCGTCCCCGGACTAGCGGGGGGTCACACAGATACGCAGTATTTT	CSVPGLAGGHTDTQYF	TRBD2	16	TRBV29-1	TRBJ2-3	many
TGTGCCAGCAGCTTGGTGACGACTGGAAACACCATATATTTT	CASSLVTTGNTIYF	.	14	TRBV5-6	TRBJ1-3	many
TGTGCCAGCAGCTTGATCGGTCAGCCCCAGCATTTT	CASSLIGQPQHF	.	12	TRBV7-8	TRBJ1-5	many
TGCGCCAGCAGCTTAGGGACAGGTGAGCAGTTCTTC	CASSLGTGEQFF	TRBD1	12	TRBV5-1	TRBJ2-1	many
TGTGCCAGCAGCTTGGGAGGAAACACCATATATTTT	CASSLGGNTIYF	.	12	TRBV5-5	TRBJ1-3	many
TGCAGTGCGCAGGACAGGTCAAGCGATCAGCCCCAGCATTTT	CSAQDRSSDQPQHF	TRBD1	14	TRBV20-1	TRBJ1-5	many
TGTGCCAGCAGCCGACGGACAGGGAATAGGAATACGCAGTATTTT	CASSRRTGNRNTQYF	TRBD1	15	TRBV7-8	TRBJ2-3	many
TGCAGTGCTAGACTCACAGGGGGCCGAGGCTACACCTTC	CSARLTGGRGYTF	TRBD1	13	TRBV20-1	TRBJ1-2	many
TGTGCCAGCAGCCGGACAGATATCACAGATACGCAGTATTTT	CASSRTDITDTQYF	.	14	TRBV9	TRBJ2-3	many
TGTGCCAGCAGCCAAGGTGGGACAGAGCGCTCACCCCTCCACTTT	CASSQGGTERSPLHF	TRBD1	15	TRBV3-1	TRBJ1-6	many
TGCAGTGCTAGAGATCTCGCCGCACCCGGTGATGAGACCCAGTACTTC	CSARDLAAPGDETQYF	.	16	TRBV20-1	TRBJ2-5	many
TGCAGTGCGCCGAACAGGGTTCGCCAAGAGACCCAGTACTTC	CSAPNRVRQETQYF	.	14	TRBV20-1	TRBJ2-5	many
TGTGCCAGCAGTCTCCCAGGGACAGGGGGCTATGGCTACACCTTC	CASSLPGTGGYGYTF	TRBD1	15	TRBV12-3/TRBV12-4	TRBJ1-2	many
TGTGCCAGCAGCTTGGCCGGGGTTTCCTACAATGAGCAGTTCTTC	CASSLAGVSYNEQFF	.	15	TRBV5-6	TRBJ2-1	many
TGTGCCATCAGTGATTATGGAGGGGGGGCCGGAGATACGCAGTATTTT	CAISDYGGGAGDTQYF	.	16	TRBV10-3	TRBJ2-3	many
TGTGCCATCAGATCCGGGACTAGCGGGGCTGACTACAATGAGCAGTTCTTC	CAIRSGTSGADYNEQFF	TRBD2	17	TRBV10-3	TRBJ2-1	.
TGTGCCAGCACCCCGGGGGCAGGGATAAAGCAGTACTTC	CASTPGAGIKQYF	.	13	TRBV2	TRBJ2-7	many
TGCAGTGCCCGAACTAGCAATGAGCAGTTCTTC	CSARTSNEQFF	.	11	TRBV20-1	TRBJ2-1	many
TGCGCCAGCAGCCACGGTATCAGGGGGCGAAACACTGAAGCTTTCTTT	CASSHGIRGRNTEAFF	TRBD1	16	TRBV5-1	TRBJ1-1	many
TGCAGTGTAAACCAGGGGAATACCGGGGAGCTGTTTTTT	CSVNQGNTGELFF	.	13	TRBV20-1	TRBJ2-2	many
TGTGCCAGCAGTTTCGAGGCCCGGCGAGGCTACACCTTC	CASSFEARRGYTF	.	13	TRBV27	TRBJ1-2	many
TGCGCCTCCCGGTCGAGCTCTGGGGCCAACGTCCTGACTTTC	CASRSSSGANVLTF	.	14	TRBV5-1	TRBJ2-6	many
TGCAGTGCTCTCTCAGGGACAGGGGGGTACGAGCAGTACTTC	CSALSGTGGYEQYF	TRBD1	14	TRBV20-1	TRBJ2-7	many
TGTGCCAGCTCACCACCGGGGGGGCTGTACGAGCAGTACTTC	CASSPPGGLYEQYF	.	14	TRBV18	TRBJ2-7	.
TGCAGTGCTCCCCACCAGGGGCACAACTATGGCTACACCTTC	CSAPHQGHNYGYTF	.	14	TRBV20-1	TRBJ1-2	many
TGTGCCATCAGTCAACTCTTTGACACCGGGGAGCTGTTTTTT	CAISQLFDTGELFF	.	14	TRBV10-3	TRBJ2-2	many
TGCGCCAGCAGCTTGGTGGGGTCCTCAACCGGGGAGCTGTTTTTT	CASSLVGSSTGELFF	.	15	TRBV5-1	TRBJ2-2	many